The rows below give T cell receptor beta chains drawn from one sample of a study of blood T cells in healthy people across ages. TCRdb analysed the 5' RACE reads with MiXCR anew, one entry per CDR3 protein. The table lists about 2 million distinct CDR3 sequences, roughly 52% of them singletons. Sequenced material: blood. The receptors shown here come from a woman between 40 and 55 years old in good health. Both conserved end residues are part of each CDR3. D genes are given only for firm matches. A clone size is listed for some rows: how often the clone was seen (once, few, many), or a class if it is expanded.

V: TRBV12-3/TRBV12-4
J: TRBJ1-5
D: TRBD1
size: few
CDR3: CASREGQGYQPQHF
DNA: TGTGCCAGCAGGGAGGGACAGGGGTACCAGCCCCAGCATTTT

V: TRBV20-1
J: TRBJ1-6
D: -
size: -
CDR3: CSASGRGSYNSPLHF
DNA: TGCAGTGCTAGTGGCAGGGGCTCCTATAATTCACCCCTCCACTTT

V: TRBV5-1
J: TRBJ1-1
D: TRBD1
size: once
CDR3: CASSLLQGGMVNTEAFF
DNA: TGCGCCAGCAGCTTGTTGCAGGGGGGTATGGTGAACACTGAAGCTTTCTTT

V: TRBV7-9
J: TRBJ2-2
D: -
size: -
CDR3: CASSLVLMNTGELFF
DNA: TGTGCCAGCAGCTTAGTCCTGATGAACACCGGGGAGCTGTTTTTT

V: TRBV28
J: TRBJ1-2
D: TRBD1
size: -
CDR3: CASSPGQAPRISTF
DNA: TGTGCCAGCAGTCCGGGACAGGCCCCCAGGATAAGCACCTTC

V: TRBV29-1
J: TRBJ2-3
D: TRBD2
size: few
CDR3: CSVLAGAPATQYF
DNA: TGCAGCGTCTTAGCGGGGGCCCCGGCTACGCAGTATTTT

V: TRBV6-2/TRBV6-3
J: TRBJ1-2
D: -
size: -
CDR3: CASSYSGADPYGYTF
DNA: TGTGCCAGCAGCTACTCGGGGGCGGATCCCTATGGCTACACCTTC

V: TRBV20-1
J: TRBJ1-1
D: -
size: -
CDR3: CSARGGWGKTEAFF
DNA: TGCAGTGCTAGAGGGGGTTGGGGGAAGACTGAAGCTTTCTTT

V: TRBV29-1
J: TRBJ1-1
D: -
size: -
CDR3: CSVKRDGTENTEAFF
DNA: TGCAGCGTCAAGAGGGACGGGACTGAGAACACTGAAGCTTTCTTT

V: TRBV6-6
J: TRBJ1-1
D: -
size: -
CDR3: CASSYGTTAAFF
DNA: TGTGCCAGCAGTTATGGGACTACGGCAGCTTTCTTT

V: TRBV5-1
J: TRBJ2-7
D: -
size: -
CDR3: CASSWEGAEDEQYF
DNA: TGCGCCAGCAGCTGGGAGGGGGCTGAGGACGAGCAGTACTTC

V: TRBV27
J: TRBJ2-6
D: TRBD1
size: -
CDR3: CASSLRLGQVNSGANVLTF
DNA: TGTGCCAGCAGTTTAAGGTTGGGACAGGTCAACTCTGGGGCCAACGTCCTGACTTTC

V: TRBV12-3/TRBV12-4
J: TRBJ2-5
D: -
size: -
CDR3: CASSGLVPHQETQYF
DNA: TGTGCCAGCAGTGGGTTGGTACCTCATCAAGAGACCCAGTACTTC

V: TRBV6-6
J: TRBJ2-4
D: -
size: -
CDR3: CASRRDLNIQYF
DNA: TGTGCCAGCCGCAGGGATTTAAACATTCAGTACTTC

V: TRBV6-2/TRBV6-3
J: TRBJ1-5
D: TRBD1
size: -
CDR3: CASSYVGQGALGNQPQHF
DNA: TGTGCCAGCAGTTACGTCGGGCAGGGGGCGTTAGGCAATCAGCCCCAGCATTTT

V: TRBV9
J: TRBJ1-4
D: TRBD1
size: -
CDR3: CASSEFGTGGEKLFF
DNA: TGTGCCAGCAGCGAGTTCGGGACAGGAGGTGAAAAACTGTTTTTT

V: TRBV29-1
J: TRBJ2-7
D: -
size: many
CDR3: CSVRDTNSYEQYF
DNA: TGCAGCGTCCGGGACACGAACTCCTACGAGCAGTACTTC

V: TRBV6-5
J: TRBJ1-1
D: -
size: once
CDR3: CASNRGRLNTEAFF
DNA: TGTGCCAGCAATAGGGGCCGTTTGAACACTGAAGCTTTCTTT

V: TRBV2
J: TRBJ2-3
D: TRBD2
size: -
CDR3: CAGRETSGTDTQYF
DNA: TGTGCCGGGCGAGAGACTAGCGGCACAGATACGCAGTATTTT

V: TRBV20-1
J: TRBJ1-4
D: TRBD1
size: -
CDR3: CSARDEMTGINEKLFF
DNA: TGCAGTGCTAGAGATGAAATGACAGGGATTAATGAAAAACTGTTTTTT

V: TRBV7-3
J: TRBJ1-1
D: -
size: -
CDR3: CASSSQGILNTEAFF
DNA: TGTGCCAGCAGCTCGCAGGGTATACTGAACACTGAAGCTTTCTTT

V: TRBV4-1
J: TRBJ1-1
D: -
size: -
CDR3: CASSQGTAGIEAFF
DNA: TGCGCCAGCAGCCAAGGTACCGCAGGGATTGAAGCTTTCTTT

V: TRBV7-8
J: TRBJ2-5
D: -
size: -
CDR3: CASSPQPGPLETQYF
DNA: TGTGCCAGCAGCCCGCAACCGGGCCCGCTAGAGACCCAGTACTTC

V: TRBV3-1
J: TRBJ1-2
D: TRBD1
size: -
CDR3: CASSQNRGGYTF
DNA: TGTGCCAGCAGCCAGAACAGGGGTGGCTACACCTTC

V: TRBV7-6
J: TRBJ2-5
D: -
size: few
CDR3: CASGEFGETQYF
DNA: TGTGCCAGCGGGGAGTTTGGGGAGACCCAGTACTTC

V: TRBV6-2/TRBV6-3
J: TRBJ2-1
D: TRBD2
size: few
CDR3: CASSYSRRGGQNEQFF
DNA: TGTGCCAGCAGTTACTCGAGGCGGGGGGGCCAAAATGAGCAGTTCTTC

V: TRBV5-1
J: TRBJ2-3
D: TRBD2
size: -
CDR3: CASSLSGLAGRTDTQYF
DNA: TGCGCCAGCAGCTTGAGCGGACTAGCGGGGAGAACAGATACGCAGTATTTT